These 6 T cell receptor beta chains were sequenced from one sample in a study of chronic HIV infection and antiretroviral therapy. From the 5' RACE reads, TCRdb called clonotypes with MiXCR, one entry per CDR3 protein. The repertoire holds some 43,000 distinct CDR3 sequences, with approximately 20% as singletons. Sequences were obtained from peripheral blood. Source of these receptors: an adult who had HIV and had not received antiretroviral therapy, or was an uninfected healthy control (not recorded which).

The rearrangement links TRBV5-5 to TRBJ1-5, with unresolved D. The CDR3 spans 13 residues. Deletions cut 4 bases from V and 2 bases from J, with 7 bases between. Germline assignment: CDR1 SGHKS and CDR2 YYEKEE (reference sequence). CDR3 coding DNA: TGTGCCAGCAGCCGGACTGGCAATCAGCCCCAGCATTTT. Amino acid sequence: CASSRTGNQPQHF.

The rearrangement uses TRBV5-1 and TRBJ1-6; D gene uncertain. CDR1 and CDR2 (germline): SGHRS, YFSETQ. The CDR3 sequence is 13 residues long. The V end was cut by 1 base, the J end by 5 bases, with 4 bases between. The DNA of the CDR3 is TGCGCCAGCAGCTTGAAGGATAATTCACCCCTCCACTTT. Encoded protein: CASSLKDNSPLHF. Full variable domain (missing parts from reference TRBV5-1 and TRBJ1-6): KAGVTQTPRYLIKTRGQQVTLSCSPISGHRSVSWYQQTPGQGLQFLFEYFSETQRNKGNFPGRFSGRQFSNSRSEMNVSTLELGDSALYLCASSLKDNSPLHFGNGTRLTVT.

This clonotype has just a few counts. The V call is TRBV29-1, the J call TRBJ2-5; perhaps D is TRBD1 or TRBD2 (6 bases each). Per the germline V gene, CDR1 is SQVTM and CDR2 is ANQGSEA. This CDR3 is built from 12 residues. Trimming left V 5 bases short and J 7 bases short, with 14 bases between. CDR3 DNA: TGCAGCGTTCAGGGGAAGGGGGGGACCCAGTACTTC. This codes for CSVQGKGGTQYF.

The V and J genes are TRBV29-1 and TRBJ1-1; D unclear. Trimming left V 4 bases short and J 2 bases short, with 17 bases between. The germline V gene encodes CDR1 SQVTM and CDR2 ANQGSEA. This CDR3 comprises 15 residues. The CDR3 loop reads CSVVSDRVLNTEAFF. CDR3 nucleotides: TGCAGCGTTGTTTCCGACCGGGTCTTAAACACTGAAGCTTTCTTT.

This clonotype has a count of ten or more. The V call is TRBV10-3, the J call TRBJ2-3; 8 nucleotides line up with TRBD1. The trim removed 8 bases at V and 4 bases at J, leaving 5 bases unmatched. Germline lookup yields CDR1 ENHRY and CDR2 SYGVKD. The CDR3 extends over 13 amino acids. This CDR3 reads CAILAGGADTQYF. CDR3 DNA: TGTGCCATCTTGGCAGGGGGCGCAGATACGCAGTATTTT.

This clonotype was found many times. The J gene is TRBJ1-1, the V gene TRBV28; 7 nucleotides match TRBD1. The J segment lost 3 bases and the V segment lost 8 bases, leaving 6 bases of the junction unmatched. Germline CDR1 MDHEN, CDR2 SYDVKM. The CDR3 spans 13 residues. CDR3 sequence: CASFDRVDTEAFF. The CDR3 region has the DNA TGTGCCAGCTTTGACAGGGTAGACACTGAAGCTTTCTTT.